The 27 T cell receptor beta chains below were found in one sample sequenced in a study of blood T cell repertoires in COVID-19. Clones were read by immunoSEQ multiplex PCR, and TCRdb kept only the in-frame ones, dropping some. The profile shows about 290,000 clones, 89% of them singletons. Sample: PBMCs or T cells enriched from blood (not recorded which). The receptors here all came from a woman aged 40 to 50 who had recovered from COVID-19.

The genes are TRBV5-6 and TRBJ2-1, with 10 bases fitting TRBD2. Per the germline V gene, CDR1 is SGHDT and CDR2 is YYEEEE. The CDR3 has 15 residues. Trimming removed 0 bases from V and 8 bases from J; junction bases left unmatched: 5. CDR3 in DNA: TGTGCCAGCAGCTTGGAGCGGGGGGGCCGAGATGAGCAGTTCTTC. Translating it yields CASSLERGGRDEQFF.

The J gene is TRBJ1-2, the V gene TRBV6-2 or TRBV6-3, with D perhaps matching TRBD1 (6 bases). Germline CDR1 MNHEY, CDR2 SVGEGT. CDR3 length equals 15 residues. The V and J ends lost 2 bases and 4 bases respectively, with 14 bases between them. CDR3 protein: CASSYPSGHSYGYTF. The CDR3 region has the DNA TGTGCCAGCAGTTACCCATCGGGACACAGCTATGGCTACACCTTC.

The chain couples TRBV5-1 to TRBJ2-1, with TRBD2 as a possible D gene (6 bases). V was trimmed by 3 bases and J by 0 bases, leaving 13 bases between them. From germline, CDR1 is SGHRS and CDR2 YFSETQ. This CDR3 contains 16 residues. CDR3 DNA sequence: TGCGCCAGCAGCTCGGGACTTGGGAGCTCCTACAATGAGCAGTTCTTC. This codes for CASSSGLGSSYNEQFF. Full variable domain (rest looked up from reference TRBV5-1 and TRBJ2-1): KAGVTQTPRYLIKTRGQQVTLSCSPISGHRSVSWYQQTPGQGLQFLFEYFSETQRNKGNFPGRFSGRQFSNSRSEMNVSTLELGDSALYLCASSSGLGSSYNEQFFGPGTRLTVL.

A single count supports this clone. V gene TRBV7-8 combines with J gene TRBJ1-6; TRBD1 might be the D (5 bases). CDR1 is SGHVS and CDR2 is FQNEAQ in the germline V gene. V lost 5 bases, J lost 6 bases, and 8 bases lay in between. CDR3 size: 13 residues. The CDR3 nucleotides read TGTGCCAGCAGCATGGACACTAATTCACCCCTCCACTTT. The encoded protein is CASSMDTNSPLHF. Looking up the rest from reference TRBV7-8 and TRBJ1-6 gives the full variable domain: GAGVSQSPRYKVAKRGQDVALRCDPISGHVSLFWYQQALGQGPEFLTYFQNEAQLDKSGLPSDRFFAERPEGSVSTLKIQRTQQEDSAVYLCASSMDTNSPLHFGNGTRLTVT.

This chain uses TRBV2 with TRBJ1-4; unclear D gene. V shed 4 bases and J shed 14 bases, with 14 bases lying between them. The CDR3 loop spans 12 amino acids. CDR1 is SNHLY and CDR2 is FYNNEI in the germline V gene. The CDR3 reads CASSARRRELFF. As DNA, the CDR3 is TGTGCCAGCAGTGCTAGGCGGAGAGAGCTGTTTTTT.

The V gene is TRBV7-6, the J gene TRBJ1-2; TRBD1 matches at 8 bases. The V gene's germline CDR1 is SGHVS and CDR2 FNYEAQ. This CDR3 is 13 amino acids long. V shed 5 bases and J 5 bases; nucleotides not matched to a gene: 4. The CDR3 protein is CASSPGQGYGYTF. CDR3 bases: TGTGCCAGCAGCCCCGGACAGGGATATGGCTACACCTTC.

Here the CDR3 DNA reads TGCGCCAGCAGCTTGGAGAGGGTGGTGAACACTGAAGCTTTCTTT. It translates to CASSLERVVNTEAFF. The J gene is TRBJ1-1, the V gene TRBV5-1, with D hard to call. The CDR3 contains 15 residues. Per the germline V gene, CDR1 is SGHRS and CDR2 is YFSETQ. V lost 0 bases, J lost 0 bases, and 9 bases lay in between.

J is TRBJ2-2 and V is TRBV5-1; D is unresolved. V was trimmed by 0 bases and J by 5 bases, leaving 14 bases between them. The CDR3 covers 16 residues. Germline assignment: CDR1 SGHRS and CDR2 YFSETQ. Here the CDR3 reads CASSLVQRAGTGELFF. As DNA, the CDR3 is TGCGCCAGCAGCTTGGTTCAGCGAGCCGGGACCGGGGAGCTGTTTTTT.

The chain is built from TRBV7-9 and TRBJ2-2; no reliable D call. Germline V gene lookup returns CDR1 SEHNR and CDR2 FQNEAQ (reference sequence). Trimming shortened V by 5 bases and J by 2 bases, and 9 bases separated the two germline ends. The CDR3 is 14 amino acids. CDR3 sequence: CASSVQYNTGELFF. The CDR3 DNA reads as TGTGCCAGCAGCGTACAGTATAACACCGGGGAGCTGTTTTTT.

This clone is a singleton in its sample. This chain uses TRBV19 with TRBJ1-5, with no clear D. Germline V gene data show CDR1 as LNHDA and CDR2 as SQIVND (reference sequence). The CDR3 length is 15 residues. V lost 7 bases to trimming and J lost 2 bases, with 15 bases between them. The CDR3 sequence: CASKEGPVGNQPQHF. The CDR3 DNA follows: TGTGCCAGTAAGGAGGGCCCGGTTGGCAATCAGCCCCAGCATTTT.

This clone has just one count. The rearrangement uses TRBV5-6 and TRBJ2-4; D is unclear. V was shortened by 0 bases and J by 0 bases, with 10 bases between the two germline ends. Germline lookup yields CDR1 SGHDT and CDR2 YYEEEE. The CDR3 covers 16 residues. CDR3: CASSLVTLLAKNIQYF. The CDR3, as DNA: TGTGCCAGCAGCTTGGTGACATTACTAGCCAAAAACATTCAGTACTTC.

The chain has TRBV2 and TRBJ1-3; no clear D gene. CDR1 SNHLY and CDR2 FYNNEI come from the germline V gene. The CDR3 loop spans 16 amino acids. Deletions cut 3 bases from V and 0 bases from J, with 12 bases between. The CDR3 DNA follows: TGTGCCAGCAGTGATTCCGGCGGAGGCTCTGGAAACACCATATATTTT. Translated, it gives CASSDSGGGSGNTIYF. The full variable domain, rest sourced from reference TRBV2 and TRBJ1-3, is EPEVTQTPSHQVTQMGQEVILRCVPISNHLYFYWYRQILGQKVEFLVSFYNNEISEKSEIFDDQFSVERPDGSNFTLKIRSTKLEDSAMYFCASSDSGGGSGNTIYFGEGSWLTVV.

The chain uses TRBV4-1 and TRBJ1-2; a weak D match, TRBD1 (6 bases). Germline V gene lookup returns CDR1 MGHRA and CDR2 YSYEKL. The CDR3 loop spans 15 amino acids. The germline V and J ends were trimmed by 7 bases and 6 bases, with 21 bases remaining between them. CDR3 protein: CASNPAANRADGYTF. Here the CDR3 DNA reads TGCGCCAGCAACCCGGCCGCCAACAGGGCGGATGGCTACACCTTC.

The chain uses TRBV2 and TRBJ2-3; 8 bases are shared with TRBD1. Unmatched junction bases numbered 5, after V lost 6 bases and J lost 6 bases. Germline lookup yields CDR1 SNHLY and CDR2 FYNNEI. This CDR3 has 13 amino acids. The CDR3 reads CASRAGGRDTQYF. Written as DNA, the CDR3 is TGTGCCAGCAGAGCAGGGGGCCGGGATACGCAGTATTTT.

The rearrangement links TRBV7-9 to TRBJ2-2; the match to TRBD2 covers 8 bases. This CDR3 is built from 14 residues. Germline CDR1 is SEHNR and CDR2 is FQNEAQ (reference sequence). J gave up 6 bases and V 5 bases, and 5 bases lay outside the gene matches. The CDR3 region is CASSQGLAPGELFF. Here the CDR3 DNA reads TGTGCCAGCAGCCAAGGACTAGCCCCCGGGGAGCTGTTTTTT.

J is TRBJ1-5 and V is TRBV2; 7 bases map to TRBD1. Germline V gives CDR1 SNHLY, CDR2 FYNNEI. The V and J ends lost 3 bases and 4 bases, in that order; junction bases with no gene match: 6. The CDR3 has 15 amino acids. CDR3 coding DNA: TGTGCCAGCAGTGACGTAGGGGGCCGGAATCAGCCCCAGCATTTT. It yields the protein CASSDVGGRNQPQHF.

V gene TRBV7-9 combines with J gene TRBJ1-6; 8 bases align to TRBD1. The germline V gene has CDR1 SEHNR and CDR2 FQNEAQ (reference sequence). There are 14 residues in the CDR3. Losses at the gene ends were 3 bases for V and 8 bases for J; bases not matched to a gene: 3. The CDR3 sequence: CASSFVTGDSPLHF. CDR3 nucleotide sequence: TGTGCCAGCAGCTTCGTGACAGGGGATTCACCCCTCCACTTT. The full variable domain, with the rest looked up from reference TRBV7-9 and TRBJ1-6, is DTGVSQNPRHKITKRGQNVTFRCDPISEHNRLYWYRQTLGQGPEFLTYFQNEAQLEKSRLLSDRFSAERPKGSFSTLEIQRTEQGDSAMYLCASSFVTGDSPLHFGNGTRLTVT.

This chain connects TRBV2 to TRBJ2-7; 9 nucleotides line up with TRBD1. The germline CDR1 and CDR2 sequences are SNHLY and FYNNEI. V lost 6 bases to trimming and J lost 3 bases; unmatched junction nucleotides: 6. The CDR3 runs to 14 residues. In nucleotides, the CDR3 is TGTGCCAGCAGCTCCTCGGGACAGGGCTACGAGCAGTACTTC. It yields the protein CASSSSGQGYEQYF. Complete variable domain (other parts from reference TRBV2 and TRBJ2-7): EPEVTQTPSHQVTQMGQEVILRCVPISNHLYFYWYRQILGQKVEFLVSFYNNEISEKSEIFDDQFSVERPDGSNFTLKIRSTKLEDSAMYFCASSSSGQGYEQYFGPGTRLTVT.

The J gene is TRBJ2-7, the V gene TRBV21-1; the DNA was not used to check the table's D call, TRBD2. TRBV21-1 is a pseudogene segment. The CDR3 sequence is 15 residues long. For the CDR3, the DNA is TGTGCCAGCAGCAGCCTTTTGGCGGGTCGGGGGGAGCAGTACTTC. Its protein product is CASSSLLAGRGEQYF.

The chain has TRBV30 and TRBJ1-1, with TRBD1 matching over 8 bases. Germline loops: CDR1 GTSNPN, CDR2 SVGIG (reference sequence). J lost 1 base, V lost 5 bases, and 6 bases had no gene match. The CDR3 runs 14 residues. Here the CDR3 DNA reads TGTGCCTGGGGGGGACAGGAGACGAACACTGAAGCTTTCTTT. It is translated as CAWGGQETNTEAFF.

V gene TRBV5-4 combines with J gene TRBJ2-1; no clear D. CDR3 length: 13 amino acids. The germline V and J ends were trimmed by 6 bases and 1 base, with 8 bases remaining between them. The germline V gene has CDR1 SGHNT and CDR2 YYREEE (reference sequence). CDR3 sequence: CASTRDSYNEQFF. The CDR3 DNA reads TGTGCCAGCACCCGCGATTCCTACAATGAGCAGTTCTTC.

This clone was detected only once. The chain couples TRBV10-3 to TRBJ1-3; unclear D gene. This CDR3 is built from 17 residues. The ends were cut back, 6 bases at V and 0 bases at J, with 18 bases in the middle. Germline V gene sequence: CDR1 ENHRY, CDR2 SYGVKD. The CDR3 nucleotides are TGTGCCATCAGACCTACCGGGAATCCGAGCTCTGGAAACACCATATATTTT. This encodes CAIRPTGNPSSGNTIYF.

In DNA form, the CDR3 reads TGTGCCAGCAGTTCACAGGGCCCAGATACGCAGTATTTT. Translating gives CASSSQGPDTQYF. The V gene is TRBV7-9, the J gene TRBJ2-3; possible D gene TRBD1, 6 bases. V lost 6 bases to trimming and J lost 4 bases, with 11 bases between them. Looked up from germline, CDR1 is SEHNR and CDR2 is FQNEAQ (reference sequence). CDR3 length equals 13 residues.

The V call is TRBV7-9, the J call TRBJ2-1, with 14 bases identical to TRBD2. The CDR3 totals 17 residues. Per the germline V gene, CDR1 is SEHNR and CDR2 is FQNEAQ (reference sequence). V was clipped by 3 bases and J by 8 bases; unmatched bases: 9. The CDR3 here is CASSFNRLAGGSDEQFF. CDR3 DNA: TGTGCCAGCAGCTTCAATCGACTAGCGGGAGGGTCCGATGAGCAGTTCTTC.

The chain links TRBV4-1 to TRBJ2-5, with TRBD2 identical over 7 bases. From germline, CDR1 is MGHRA and CDR2 YSYEKL. The junction had 6 bases not matched to a gene; V was cut back by 0 bases and J by 2 bases. The CDR3 is made up of 16 amino acids. The CDR3 DNA follows: TGCGCCAGCAGCCAAGAGAGGCTAGCGGCTCAAGAGACCCAGTACTTC. The encoded protein is CASSQERLAAQETQYF.

The V call is TRBV7-9, the J call TRBJ1-5; 7 bases fit TRBD1. The V gene end was trimmed by 5 bases and the J gene end by 6 bases; junction bases not matched to a gene: 7. Germline values: CDR1 SEHNR, CDR2 FQNEAQ (reference sequence). The CDR3 spans 14 residues. The CDR3 here is CASSRDREGQPQHF. The CDR3, as DNA: TGTGCCAGCAGCCGCGACAGGGAAGGTCAGCCCCAGCATTTT.

The V and J genes are TRBV6-6 and TRBJ1-5; D gene unclear. The CDR3 length is 16 residues. V was shortened by 4 bases and J by 1 base, with 14 bases between the two germline ends. CDR1 and CDR2 from the germline V gene are MNHNY and SVGAGI (reference sequence). The CDR3 loop reads CASSSAQFMSNQPQHF. CDR3 sequence (DNA): TGTGCCAGCAGTTCCGCCCAGTTCATGAGCAATCAGCCCCAGCATTTT.